This is a list of T cell receptor beta chains from one sample in a study of CD8 T cells in ankylosing spondylitis. TCRdb passed the 5' RACE reads through MiXCR, listing each CDR3 protein once. The profile shows about 360,000 distinct CDR3 sequences, more than 20% of them singletons. The specimen was blood, either unsorted or a sorted T cell fraction (not recorded which). These TCRs come from a male donor with ankylosing spondylitis or in good health (not recorded which). Both conserved end residues are part of each CDR3. A D gene is named only where the DNA matches it firmly. Clone size is given for some rows only: seen once, a few or many times, or a class if the clone is expanded.

clone size	D gene	CDR3 length	J gene	V gene	CDR3 protein	CDR3 DNA
few	NA	17	TRBJ2-6	TRBV12-3/TRBV12-4	CASSPTDTFSGANVLTF	TGTGCCAGCAGTCCCACGGACACTTTCTCTGGGGCCAACGTCCTGACTTTC
NA	NA	13	TRBJ2-7	TRBV15	CPTSRDGQLEQYF	TGTCCCACCAGCAGAGATGGACAACTGGAGCAGTACTTC
NA	NA	13	TRBJ1-2	TRBV20-1	CSARVGGNYGYTF	TGCAGTGCTAGAGTTGGGGGGAACTATGGCTACACCTTC
many	NA	14	TRBJ1-1	TRBV10-3	CAISPVASNTEAFF	TGTGCCATCAGCCCGGTGGCATCGAACACTGAAGCTTTCTTT
few	NA	16	TRBJ2-6	TRBV3-1	CASSQDLEVWANVLTF	TGTGCCAGCAGCCAAGATCTTGAGGTCTGGGCCAACGTCCTGACTTTC
few	NA	15	TRBJ2-3	TRBV29-1	CSVETQGLGGDTQYF	TGCAGCGTTGAAACGCAGGGCCTCGGGGGAGATACGCAGTATTTT
few	TRBD2	15	TRBJ2-1	TRBV15	CATRTTSGGYNEQFF	TGTGCCACCAGGACGACTAGCGGGGGTTACAATGAGCAGTTCTTC
NA	TRBD1	15	TRBJ2-3	TRBV10-1	CASSSGQGMADTQYF	TGCGCCAGCAGCTCCGGACAGGGGATGGCAGATACGCAGTATTTT
few	NA	12	TRBJ1-5	TRBV12-3/TRBV12-4	CASTNLNQPQHF	TGTGCCAGCACCAACCTAAATCAGCCCCAGCATTTT
NA	NA	12	TRBJ2-3	TRBV25-1	CASSESWDTQYF	TGTGCCAGCAGTGAAAGTTGGGATACGCAGTATTTT
few	NA	14	TRBJ2-2	TRBV11-2	CASSRKVPTGELFF	TGTGCCAGCAGCCGAAAGGTCCCCACCGGGGAGCTGTTTTTT
NA	NA	13	TRBJ2-3	TRBV27	CASRITRTDTQYF	TGTGCCAGCAGAATAACGCGGACAGATACGCAGTATTTT
many	NA	13	TRBJ2-7	TRBV20-1	CSADGVSFYEQYF	TGCAGTGCTGACGGAGTCAGTTTCTACGAGCAGTACTTC
NA	NA	13	TRBJ2-5	TRBV13	CASSLGYGETQYF	TGTGCCAGCAGCTTGGGCTACGGGGAGACCCAGTACTTC
NA	TRBD2	17	TRBJ2-5	TRBV28	CASSTGLAGGLQETQYF	TGTGCCAGCAGTACAGGACTAGCAGGAGGCTTACAGGAGACCCAGTACTTC
few	TRBD2	15	TRBJ2-1	TRBV11-2	CASSLEGLAVIEQFF	TGTGCCAGCAGCTTAGAAGGACTAGCGGTGATTGAGCAGTTCTTC
few	NA	11	TRBJ2-7	TRBV5-6	CASSQDGEQYF	TGTGCCAGCAGCCAGGACGGCGAGCAGTACTTC